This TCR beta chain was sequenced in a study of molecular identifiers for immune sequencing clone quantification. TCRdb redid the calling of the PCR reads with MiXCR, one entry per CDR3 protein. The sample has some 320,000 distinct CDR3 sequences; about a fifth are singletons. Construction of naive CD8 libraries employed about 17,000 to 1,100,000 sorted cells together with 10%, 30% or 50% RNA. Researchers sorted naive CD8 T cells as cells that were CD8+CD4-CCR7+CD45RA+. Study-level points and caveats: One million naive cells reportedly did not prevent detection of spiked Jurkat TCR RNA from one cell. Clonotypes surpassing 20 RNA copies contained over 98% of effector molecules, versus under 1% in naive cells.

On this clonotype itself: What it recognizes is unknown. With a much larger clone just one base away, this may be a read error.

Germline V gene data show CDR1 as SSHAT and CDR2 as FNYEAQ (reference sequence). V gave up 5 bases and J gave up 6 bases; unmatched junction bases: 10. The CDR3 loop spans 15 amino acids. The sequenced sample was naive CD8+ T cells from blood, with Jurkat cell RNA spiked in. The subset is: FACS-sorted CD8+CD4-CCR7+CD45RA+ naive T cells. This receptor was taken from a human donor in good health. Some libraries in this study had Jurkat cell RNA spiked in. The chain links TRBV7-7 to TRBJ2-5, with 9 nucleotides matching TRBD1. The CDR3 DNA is TGTGCCAGCAGCCGCGGACAGGGGTTGGAACAGACCCAGTACTTC. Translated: CASSRGQGLEQTQYF.